Below are 21 T cell receptor beta chains sequenced from a single sample in a study of T cells in Graves' hyperthyroidism and ophthalmopathy. TCR beta CDR3 regions were amplified from RNA. RT-PCR in the first round (using the HTBI primer set) targeted the TCR CDR3. TCRdb processed the multiplex PCR reads anew with MiXCR; each CDR3 protein has one entry. Of hundreds of thousands of distinct CDR3 sequences listed, 40% to 55% are singletons. Sequenced material: peripheral blood or thyroid tissue (not recorded which). These receptors all come from a woman under 30 with Graves' hyperthyroidism.

The chain joins TRBV9 to TRBJ2-5; 9 bases align to TRBD1. Trimming took 3 bases from V and 2 from J; bases not matched to a gene: 5. The germline V gene has CDR1 SGDLS and CDR2 YYNGEE. The CDR3 length is 15 residues. The chain's CDR3 is CASSETGGEQETQYF. The CDR3 nucleotides read TGTGCCAGCAGCGAGACAGGGGGAGAGCAAGAGACCCAGTACTTC.

This clonotype was recorded a few times. The chain links TRBV20-1 to TRBJ2-7; 9 nucleotides agree with TRBD2. The CDR3 spans 13 residues. Germline V lookup: CDR1 DFQATT, CDR2 SNEGSKA (reference sequence). With 5 bases clipped from V and 5 bases from J, the junction kept 7 bases outside the gene matches. CDR3 DNA: TGCAGTGCTGTTAGCGGGAGCACGGACGAGCAGTACTTC. Protein product: CSAVSGSTDEQYF.

This clonotype was detected once. A read error is possible here, since a much larger clone lies one base away. J is TRBJ1-2 and V is TRBV2; D might be TRBD1 (6 bases). The CDR3 has 15 amino acids. Germline assignment: CDR1 SNHLY and CDR2 FYNNEI. This chain's CDR3 is CASSTAADRAYGYAF. Here the CDR3 DNA reads TGTGCCAGCAGCACTGCGGCGGACAGAGCGTATGGCTACGCCTTC. Drawing the rest from reference TRBV2 and TRBJ1-2, the complete variable domain is EPEVTQTPSHQVTQMGQEVILRCVPISNHLYFYWYRQILGQKVEFLVSFYNNEISEKSEIFDDQFSVERPDGSNFTLKIRSTKLEDSAMYFCASSTAADRAYGYAFGSGTRLTVV.

The V call is TRBV9, the J call TRBJ2-5; TRBD2 matches 7 bases. Germline CDR1 and CDR2: SGDLS and YYNGEE. The CDR3 length is 16 residues. Unmatched junction bases numbered 9, after V lost 4 bases and J lost 0 bases. The CDR3 DNA is TGTGCCAGCAGCCAAGACAGCGCGGGAGACCAAGAGACCCAGTACTTC. As protein: CASSQDSAGDQETQYF.

This clonotype was counted many times. V is TRBV29-1 and J is TRBJ1-5, with a weak D call TRBD1 (5 bases). This CDR3 region has 12 residues. V was cut by 4 bases and J by 6 bases, with 10 bases left in between. CDR1 and CDR2 from the germline V gene are SQVTM and ANQGSEA. CDR3 in DNA: TGCAGCGTTGGGGGCGTAGGTCAGCCCCAGCATTTT. Translating it yields CSVGGVGQPQHF.

With respect to this clonotype: Since the CDR3 does not end with the conserved phenylalanine or tryptophan, this likely comes from a read error. Because the CDR3's place on the DNA is in doubt, the DNA is left out and the CDR3 is given as listed by TCRdb. CDR3: CAISGGRAL. V usage is TRBV10-3 and J usage is TRBJ1-4. The CDR3 is 9 amino acids in total, end residues counted. Germline assignment: CDR1 ENHRY and CDR2 SYGVKD.

As for this clonotype: A read error is likely, as this CDR3 ends without the conserved phenylalanine or tryptophan. The DNA is omitted, as the CDR3 cannot be located on it reliably, and the CDR3 follows TCRdb's listing. The CDR3 is CASSTHPS. The chain links TRBV19 to TRBJ2-7. Germline loops: CDR1 LNHDA, CDR2 SQIVND (reference sequence). The CDR3 extends over 8 residues, inclusive of both ends.

This clonotype has a single count. The V and J genes are TRBV20-1 and TRBJ2-7; perhaps TRBD2 as D (6 bases). V lost 5 bases and J 9 bases, leaving 23 bases between the germline ends. This CDR3 comprises 14 residues. Germline loops: CDR1 DFQATT, CDR2 SNEGSKA (reference sequence). The DNA for the CDR3 is TGCAGTGCTCAAGGCGGGACTGCGTCAGATACGCAGTACTTC. This encodes CSAQGGTASDTQYF.

On this clonotype itself: A read error may be the cause here, since a much bigger clone is one base away. The chain's CDR3 is CSVGTGRSPLHF. In nucleotides, the CDR3 is TGCAGCGTGGGGACAGGTCGATCACCCCTCCACTTT. The chain joins TRBV29-1 to TRBJ1-6; 8 nucleotides align to TRBD1. The CDR3 spans 12 residues. Looked up from germline, CDR1 is SQVTM and CDR2 is ANQGSEA. V trimming: 6 bases; J trimming: 10 bases; junction bases outside the gene matches: 5.

The chain combines TRBV6-5 with TRBJ1-1, with D unresolved. The CDR3 has 14 residues. Trimming pared 2 bases from V and 2 bases from J, leaving 9 bases between. Germline V CDR1 and CDR2: MNHEY, SVGAGI. The CDR3: CASSYGESNTEAFF. The CDR3 bases are TGTGCCAGCAGTTACGGGGAGAGTAACACTGAAGCTTTCTTT.

A word on this clonotype: The CDR3 carries no conserved terminal phenylalanine or tryptophan, so it likely arises from a read error. No DNA is shown, since the ends of the CDR3 on it are uncertain; the CDR3 is the one TCRdb lists. V and J are TRBV7-2 and TRBJ2-6. With termini counted, the CDR3 has 8 amino acids. From germline, CDR1 is SGHTA and CDR2 FQGNSA. CDR3 amino acids: CASSFRTS.

This clonotype was observed many times. The chain has TRBV5-8 and TRBJ2-2; the match to TRBD2 covers 7 bases. Germline V CDR1 and CDR2: SGHTS, YDEGEE. There are 13 residues in the CDR3. V was clipped by 3 bases and J by 4 bases; unmatched bases: 0. The CDR3 coding sequence is TGTGCCAGCAGCTGGACTAGCACCGGGGAGCTGTTTTTT. Translated, it gives CASSWTSTGELFF.

The CDR3 bases are TGCAGTGCCCCCGTCCGGGACGGTAATTCACCCCTCCACTTT. Amino acids: CSAPVRDGNSPLHF. This sequence joins TRBV20-1 and TRBJ1-6; D is perhaps TRBD1 (5 bases). The V end lost 6 bases, the J end lost 6 bases, and 15 bases lay between the germline ends. This CDR3 is built from 14 residues. Germline lookup yields CDR1 DFQATT and CDR2 SNEGSKA (reference sequence).

The V and J genes are TRBV2 and TRBJ1-6, with 7 bases matching TRBD1. The CDR3 consists of 16 residues. Germline assignment: CDR1 SNHLY and CDR2 FYNNEI. J was trimmed by 7 bases and V by 2 bases; bases with no gene match: 8. The CDR3 DNA reads as TGTGCCAGCAGTGAATCCAGGACAGGTGGAAATTCACCCCTCCACTTT. It is translated as CASSESRTGGNSPLHF.

This clonotype was recorded many times. V usage is TRBV20-1 and J usage is TRBJ1-1, with unresolved D. Germline-derived CDR1 and CDR2 are DFQATT and SNEGSKA (reference sequence). Trimming took 0 bases from V and 4 from J, leaving 6 bases between them. CDR3 length equals 12 residues. This CDR3 reads CSARESGTEAFF. CDR3 bases: TGCAGTGCTAGAGAATCGGGCACTGAAGCTTTCTTT.

This clonotype has ten or more counts. The rearrangement uses TRBV2 and TRBJ1-6, with D maybe TRBD1 (5 bases). Germline CDR1 is SNHLY and CDR2 is FYNNEI. V was cut by 7 bases and J by 5 bases, with 12 bases left in between. The CDR3 runs 14 residues. The CDR3 here is CASTGGPNNSPLHF. CDR3 DNA sequence: TGTGCCAGCACCGGGGGACCCAATAATTCACCCCTCCACTTT.

V and J are TRBV29-1 and TRBJ2-2; 7 bases align to TRBD2. Germline values: CDR1 SQVTM, CDR2 ANQGSEA. The ends lost 7 bases at V and 0 bases at J; junction bases unmatched: 2. The CDR3 runs to 13 residues. DNA for the CDR3: TGCAGCGGTGGGAGGGCGAACACCGGGGAGCTGTTTTTT. It encodes CSGGRANTGELFF.

This chain connects TRBV6-5 to TRBJ1-2; D is undetermined. Germline CDR1 and CDR2: MNHEY and SVGAGI. The length of the CDR3 is 15 residues. V lost 0 bases to trimming and J lost 4 bases, with 12 bases between them. DNA for the CDR3: TGTGCCAGCAGTTACTCTTTGACAAACAGCTATGGCTACACCTTC. It translates to CASSYSLTNSYGYTF.

The rearrangement joins TRBV5-1 to TRBJ2-2; no definite D call. Between the trimmed V and J ends, which lost 0 bases and 7 bases, there was a span of 10 bases. Germline lookup yields CDR1 SGHRS and CDR2 YFSETQ. The CDR3 runs to 14 residues. The chain's CDR3 is CASSLARYNGELFF. The CDR3 DNA is TGCGCCAGCAGCTTGGCCAGATACAACGGGGAGCTGTTTTTT.

This sequence joins TRBV29-1 and TRBJ2-5; no reliable D call. Germline assignment: CDR1 SQVTM and CDR2 ANQGSEA. V was trimmed by 8 bases and J by 0 bases, leaving 7 bases between them. CDR3 length: 11 amino acids. CDR3 nucleotide sequence: TGCAGCCCTGGACACCAAGAGACCCAGTACTTC. Translation: CSPGHQETQYF.

The chain is built from TRBV25-1 and TRBJ1-5; 7 bases are shared with TRBD1. V was clipped by 9 bases and J by 2 bases; unmatched bases: 4. The germline V gene has CDR1 MGHDK and CDR2 SYGVNS. This CDR3 is built from 13 residues. CDR3 residues: CARRQGGNQPQHF. CDR3 DNA sequence: TGTGCCAGACGACAGGGTGGCAATCAGCCCCAGCATTTT.